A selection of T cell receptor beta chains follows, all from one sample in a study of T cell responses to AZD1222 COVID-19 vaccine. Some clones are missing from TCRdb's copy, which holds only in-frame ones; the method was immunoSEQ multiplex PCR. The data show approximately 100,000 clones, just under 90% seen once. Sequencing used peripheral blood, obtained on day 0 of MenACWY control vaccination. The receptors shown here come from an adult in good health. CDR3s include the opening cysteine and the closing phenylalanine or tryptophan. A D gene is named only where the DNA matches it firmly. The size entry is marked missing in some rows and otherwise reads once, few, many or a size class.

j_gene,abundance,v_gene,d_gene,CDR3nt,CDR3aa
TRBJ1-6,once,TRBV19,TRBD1,TGTGCCAGTAGTTTCGACAGGGGAATTGGTTCACCCCTCCACTTT,CASSFDRGIGSPLHF
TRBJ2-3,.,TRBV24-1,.,TGTGCCACCAGTGATTCACAGGATAGCACAGATACGCAGTATTTT,CATSDSQDSTDTQYF
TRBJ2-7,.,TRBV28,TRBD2,TGTGCCAGCAGTTTAAGATCGGCAGCTTCTATAGCGGGGGTAACCTACGAGCAGTACTTC,CASSLRSAASIAGVTYEQYF
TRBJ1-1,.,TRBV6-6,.,TGTGCCAGCAGTCCGGAACTATACAGGGCCATGAACACTGAAGCTTTCTTT,CASSPELYRAMNTEAFF
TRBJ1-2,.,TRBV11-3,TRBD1,TGTGCCAGCAGCTTAGGCGGACAGGGAAGTTATGGCTACACCTTC,CASSLGGQGSYGYTF
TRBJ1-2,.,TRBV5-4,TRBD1,TGTGCCAGCAGCGCAGGACAGGCCTATGGCTACACCTTC,CASSAGQAYGYTF
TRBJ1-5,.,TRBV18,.,TGTGCCAGCTCACCCGGCAGGAATCAGCCCCAGCATTTT,CASSPGRNQPQHF
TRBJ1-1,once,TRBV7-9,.,TGTGCCAGCAGCTTAGACTTAAGTGAAGCTTTCTTT,CASSLDLSEAFF
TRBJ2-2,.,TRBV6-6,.,TGTGCCAGCAGCCGATACCCGCAGGTGGGGCGATCGGACACCGGGGAGCTGTTTTTT,CASSRYPQVGRSDTGELFF
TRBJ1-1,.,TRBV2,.,TGTGCCAGCAGCAGGGGAGGGGACACTGAAGCTTTCTTT,CASSRGGDTEAFF
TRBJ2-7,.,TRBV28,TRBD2,TGTGCCAGCAGTTTAATGGGACTAGTCTACGAGCAGTACTTC,CASSLMGLVYEQYF
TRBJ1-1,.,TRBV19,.,TGTGCCAGTAGTATAGATGGAGGTTCCCATTTTTACACTGAAGCTTTCTTT,CASSIDGGSHFYTEAFF
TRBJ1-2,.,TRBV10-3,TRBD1,TGTGCCATCAGTGAGTCATCGGACAGGGTCGATGGCTACACCTTC,CAISESSDRVDGYTF
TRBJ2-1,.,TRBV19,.,TGTGCCAGTAGGCGCTCCGGGACTTTCGGCAATGAGCAGTTCTTC,CASRRSGTFGNEQFF
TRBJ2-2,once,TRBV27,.,TGTGCCAGCAGTTTCATTGGGACGAACACCGGGGAGCTGTTTTTT,CASSFIGTNTGELFF
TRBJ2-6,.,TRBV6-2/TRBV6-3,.,TGTGCCAGCAGTTACGGCGAAGAAGGGGCCAACGTCCTGACTTTC,CASSYGEEGANVLTF
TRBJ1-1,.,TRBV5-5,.,TGTGCCAGCAGCTTGGAACAGAATTCATTTGAAGCTTTCTTT,CASSLEQNSFEAFF
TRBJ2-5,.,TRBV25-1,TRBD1,TGTGCCAGCAGTGTGGGACAGTTCCAAGAGACCCAGTACTTC,CASSVGQFQETQYF
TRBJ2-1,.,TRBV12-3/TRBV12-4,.,TGTGCCAGCACAGCCAGCTCCTACAATGAGCAGTTCTTC,CASTASSYNEQFF
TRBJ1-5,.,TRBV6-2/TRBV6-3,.,TGTGCCAGCAGTTCGCCCCGGGGGAGTAGCAATCAGCCCCAGCATTTT,CASSSPRGSSNQPQHF
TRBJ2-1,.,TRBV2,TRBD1,TGTGCCAGCAAACGGGACAGAAACAATGAGCAGTTCTTC,CASKRDRNNEQFF
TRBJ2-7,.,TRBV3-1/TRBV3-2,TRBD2,TGTGCCAGCAGCCAAGGGACTAGCGGGGGCCTCAGCTCCTACGAGCAGTACTTC,CASSQGTSGGLSSYEQYF
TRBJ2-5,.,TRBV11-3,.,TGTGCCAGCAGCTCGCCTGACCTGCCCTCGGGGACCCAGTACTTC,CASSSPDLPSGTQYF
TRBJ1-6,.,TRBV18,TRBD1,TGTGCCAGCTCGCCGACAGGGGTAGATTCACCCCTCCACTTT,CASSPTGVDSPLHF
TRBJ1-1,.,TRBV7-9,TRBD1,TGTGCCAGCAGCTTAGTTGGAGGGGGCAACGAAGCTTTCTTT,CASSLVGGGNEAFF
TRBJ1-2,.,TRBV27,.,TGTGCCAGCAGTTCCGGTGGGTTGGTTCAGGGCTATGGCTACACCTTC,CASSSGGLVQGYGYTF
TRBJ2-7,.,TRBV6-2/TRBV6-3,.,TGTGCCAGCAGTAAATCCCAGGACCTCCCCTACGAGCAGTACTTC,CASSKSQDLPYEQYF
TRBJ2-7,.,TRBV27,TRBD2,TGTGCCAGCAGTTTGGTGTCTAGCGGGGCCGGGGCGTACGAGCAGTACTTC,CASSLVSSGAGAYEQYF
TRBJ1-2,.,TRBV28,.,TGTGCCAGCAGTTTGGCGGGGGGCTATGGCTACACCTTC,CASSLAGGYGYTF
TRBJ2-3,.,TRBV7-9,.,TGTGCCAGCAGCCAAGCGTTGGGTGGGGTTCTTACAGATACGCAGTATTTT,CASSQALGGVLTDTQYF
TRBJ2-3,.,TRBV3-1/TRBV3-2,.,TGTGCCAGCAGCCAAGGATCCGCGGGACTTAAGTATTTT,CASSQGSAGLKYF
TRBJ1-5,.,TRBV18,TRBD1,TGTGCCAGCTCACCGACAGGGGATCAGCCCCAGCATTTT,CASSPTGDQPQHF
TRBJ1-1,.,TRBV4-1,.,TGCGCCAGCAGCCAACAGGGTCTTGAAGCTTTCTTT,CASSQQGLEAFF
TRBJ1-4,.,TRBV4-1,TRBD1,TGCGCCAGCAGCCAAGGCAGGGGGCGGGTGGATGGTGAAAAACTGTTTTTT,CASSQGRGRVDGEKLFF
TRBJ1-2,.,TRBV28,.,TGTGCCAGCAGTTCCGGGGCAATAATTGGCTACACCTTC,CASSSGAIIGYTF
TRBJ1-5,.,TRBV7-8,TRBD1,TGTGCCAGCAGCCAAGGGACAGGGGATGGCCAGCCCCAGCATTTT,CASSQGTGDGQPQHF
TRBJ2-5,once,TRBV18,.,TGTGCCAGCTCACCAAGAACCGGGACCCAGTACTTC,CASSPRTGTQYF
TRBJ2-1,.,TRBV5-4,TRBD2,TGTGCCAGCAGCCCTGCCCAGGCTACTAGCGGGGGGTCCAATGAGCAGTTCTTC,CASSPAQATSGGSNEQFF
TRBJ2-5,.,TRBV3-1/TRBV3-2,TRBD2,TGTGCCAGCAGCTGGATAGCGGGGGGAGAGACCCAGTACTTC,CASSWIAGGETQYF
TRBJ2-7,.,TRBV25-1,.,TGTGCCAGCAGTGAGATCTACGAGCAGTACTTC,CASSEIYEQYF